The 20 T cell receptor beta chains below were found in one sample sequenced in a study of cytotoxic CD8 clonotypes in ibrutinib-treated CLL. Only in-frame clones appear in the TCRdb table, and some are missing; sequencing was by immunoSEQ multiplex PCR. This table has some 20,000 clones, about 85% appearing once. This sample comprised PBMCs, obtained before ibrutinib treatment. These receptors originate from a human donor with chronic lymphocytic leukemia.

This clone is a singleton in its sample. V and J are TRBV6-6 and TRBJ2-2; D is ambiguous. Germline V lookup: CDR1 MNHNY, CDR2 SVGAGI (reference sequence). V shed 5 bases and J shed 7 bases, with 8 bases lying between them. This CDR3 has 12 residues. The CDR3 DNA sequence: TGTGCCAGCAGTCAAGGAATCGGGGAGCTGTTTTTT. As protein: CASSQGIGELFF.

This clone has more than one count but fewer than ten. This chain connects TRBV19 to TRBJ1-2, with a weak D call TRBD1 (5 bases). Trimming took off 7 bases at V and 8 bases at J, with 14 bases between the two ends. The germline V gene encodes CDR1 LNHDA and CDR2 SQIVND (reference sequence). The CDR3 spans 12 residues. The CDR3 nucleotides are TGTGCCAGTATGGGGGACGAGTGGGGCTACACCTTC. It is translated as CASMGDEWGYTF.

The chain couples TRBV28 to TRBJ1-6; D unclear. Trimming took 7 bases from V and 7 from J, leaving 14 bases between them. Germline values: CDR1 MDHEN, CDR2 SYDVKM. CDR3 size: 14 residues. CDR3 protein: CASNQVGINSPLHF. The CDR3 DNA is TGTGCCAGCAACCAAGTTGGCATCAATTCACCCCTCCACTTT.

V and J are TRBV7-6 and TRBJ1-1; D is unclear. V lost 5 bases, J lost 5 bases, and 9 bases lay in between. The CDR3 length is 12 residues. Germline V gene sequence: CDR1 SGHVS, CDR2 FNYEAQ. CDR3 region: CASSRRLTEAFF. In DNA form, the CDR3 reads TGTGCCAGCAGCCGCAGGCTTACTGAAGCTTTCTTT.

This clone was seen just once. This chain links TRBV9 with TRBJ2-2; a possible D gene is TRBD1 (7 bases). This CDR3 spans 16 amino acids. Germline assignment: CDR1 SGDLS and CDR2 YYNGEE. Trimming shortened V by 3 bases and J by 5 bases, and 17 bases separated the two germline ends. The CDR3 protein is CASSARTGGGTGELFF. In DNA form, the CDR3 reads TGTGCCAGCAGCGCCCGGACAGGTGGAGGGACCGGGGAGCTGTTTTTT.

This clone has only one observation. This chain links TRBV9 with TRBJ2-6; the D is unclear. In germline, CDR1 is SGDLS, CDR2 YYNGEE. The CDR3 runs to 15 residues. The germline V and J ends were trimmed by 5 bases and 1 base, with 10 bases remaining between them. The CDR3 sequence: CASSQETSGANVLTF. CDR3 nucleotides: TGTGCCAGCAGTCAGGAGACTTCTGGGGCCAACGTCCTGACTTTC.

The chain links TRBV6-1 to TRBJ1-2; 9 bases are a match to TRBD1. From germline, CDR1 is MNHNS and CDR2 SASEGT. Trimming took 4 bases from V and 8 from J; bases not matched to a gene: 8. This CDR3 comprises 14 residues. The CDR3 region has the DNA TGTGCCAGCAGTGTAAACAGGGGGCGCGAGGGCTACACCTTC. Amino acid sequence: CASSVNRGREGYTF.

V is TRBV18 and J is TRBJ2-2; TRBD2 might be the D (6 bases). The CDR3 is 16 residues long. Looked up from germline, CDR1 is KGHSH and CDR2 is LQKENI. Trimming took 2 bases from V and 2 from J, leaving 12 bases between them. The CDR3 is CASSPSSGGNTGELFF. CDR3 nucleotide sequence: TGTGCCAGCTCACCAAGTTCCGGGGGTAACACCGGGGAGCTGTTTTTT.

This chain joins TRBV5-4 and TRBJ1-6, with D tentatively TRBD1 (5 bases). The V end was cut by 8 bases, the J end by 10 bases, with 16 bases between. Germline lookup yields CDR1 SGHNT and CDR2 YYREEE (reference sequence). CDR3 length equals 13 residues. The CDR3: CASDSGGDSPLHF. For the CDR3, the DNA is TGTGCCAGTGACAGTGGGGGTGACTCACCCCTCCACTTT.

The V and J genes are TRBV18 and TRBJ1-4, with D uncertain. The CDR3 has 14 amino acids. With 2 bases removed from V and 8 bases from J, the gap between germline ends came to 12 bases. Per the germline V gene, CDR1 is KGHSH and CDR2 is LQKENI. The CDR3 nucleotides are TGTGCCAGCTCACCAGACTTCGTCGGGGAAAAACTGTTTTTT. Its protein is CASSPDFVGEKLFF.

This rearrangement joins TRBV27 to TRBJ1-5; D is perhaps TRBD1 (6 bases). CDR3 length: 16 residues. V was cut by 8 bases and J by 3 bases, with 20 bases left in between. Germline V gene sequence: CDR1 MNHEY, CDR2 SMNVEV (reference sequence). This chain's CDR3 is CASGSILGGINQPQHF. CDR3 coding DNA: TGTGCCAGCGGGTCAATATTGGGGGGCATCAATCAGCCCCAGCATTTT.

This chain uses TRBV6-1 with TRBJ1-1; D ambiguous. Germline-derived CDR1 and CDR2 are MNHNS and SASEGT. V lost 5 bases and J 4 bases, leaving 14 bases between the germline ends. The length of the CDR3 is 14 residues. The CDR3 region is CASSLFRFGTEAFF. The CDR3 coding sequence is TGTGCCAGCAGTTTGTTCAGGTTCGGCACTGAAGCTTTCTTT.

V and J are TRBV10-3 and TRBJ1-1, with D possibly being TRBD1 (6 bases). CDR3 size: 14 residues. CDR1 and CDR2 from the germline V gene are ENHRY and SYGVKD. V was pared by 0 bases and J by 10 bases, with 15 bases between. The chain's CDR3 is CAISESGFRGGAFF. For the CDR3, the DNA is TGTGCCATCAGTGAGTCGGGCTTCAGGGGAGGAGCTTTCTTT.

DNA of the CDR3: TGCGCCAGCAGCTCCGACCCCGGGACAGGGACCTATGGCTACACCTTC. This encodes CASSSDPGTGTYGYTF. The chain couples TRBV5-1 to TRBJ1-2, with TRBD1 matching 9 bases. Germline assignment: CDR1 SGHRS and CDR2 YFSETQ. The CDR3 has 16 residues. V trimming: 3 bases; J trimming: 4 bases; junction bases outside the gene matches: 10.

This clone was recorded only once. V gene TRBV6-5 combines with J gene TRBJ2-7; no firm D call. V lost 2 bases and J 4 bases, leaving 12 bases between the germline ends. This CDR3 comprises 14 residues. From germline, CDR1 is MNHEY and CDR2 SVGAGI. The chain's CDR3 is CASSYRRMGYEQYF. In DNA, the CDR3 is TGTGCCAGCAGTTACCGTCGTATGGGGTACGAGCAGTACTTC.

The J gene is TRBJ2-4, the V gene TRBV4-1, with D perhaps matching TRBD1 (6 bases). This CDR3 comprises 16 residues. CDR1 MGHRA and CDR2 YSYEKL come from the germline V gene. V dropped 1 base and J dropped 3 bases, with 13 bases sitting between them. The CDR3 coding sequence is TGCGCCAGCAGCCAAGGCTTACAGGGATACAAAAACATTCAGTACTTC. Translated: CASSQGLQGYKNIQYF.

This clone was detected only a few times. V and J are TRBV10-3 and TRBJ1-2; tentative D call: TRBD1 (5 bases). CDR3 size: 15 residues. V was pared by 0 bases and J by 2 bases, with 10 bases between. CDR1 is ENHRY and CDR2 is SYGVKD in the germline V gene. Here the CDR3 reads CAISESGGENYGYTF. The CDR3 DNA reads as TGTGCCATCAGTGAGTCGGGAGGGGAAAACTATGGCTACACCTTC.

This chain links TRBV16 with TRBJ1-2; D is possibly TRBD1 (5 bases). The ends were cut back, 4 bases at V and 10 bases at J, with 10 bases in the middle. There are 11 residues in the CDR3. The V gene's germline CDR1 is KGHSY and CDR2 FQNENV. CDR3 protein: CASSLTRVYTF. The CDR3 DNA sequence: TGTGCCAGCAGCCTAACCAGGGTCTACACCTTC.

This rearrangement joins TRBV7-2 to TRBJ2-5; TRBD2 matches 7 bases. After removal of 6 bases from V and 5 bases from J, the junction contained 9 bases not matched to a gene. Germline CDR1 is SGHTA and CDR2 is FQGNSA. The CDR3 spans 14 residues. For the CDR3, the DNA is TGTGCCAGCAGGCTGGGACTAACCAGGGAGACCCAGTACTTC. Translation: CASRLGLTRETQYF.

This chain's CDR3 is CAWTGRSYNEQFF. CDR3 in DNA: TGTGCCTGGACGGGGCGGTCCTACAATGAGCAGTTCTTC. The chain has TRBV30 and TRBJ2-1; D may correspond to TRBD1 or TRBD2 (5 bases each). Trimming pared 4 bases from V and 1 base from J, leaving 8 bases between. The CDR3 contains 13 residues. Germline lookup yields CDR1 GTSNPN and CDR2 SVGIG (reference sequence).